Presented here are 10 T cell receptor beta chains from one specimen sequenced in a study of blood T cell repertoires in COVID-19. TCRdb keeps only in-frame clones here, not all; method: immunoSEQ multiplex PCR. The sample consists of some 390,000 clones, 80% to 90% of them appearing once. The sample consisted of PBMCs or T cells enriched from blood (not recorded which). These receptors originate from a man between 25 and 39 years old who had recovered from COVID-19.

V is TRBV3-1 (or the pseudogene TRBV3-2) and J is TRBJ2-7; TRBD1 is a possible D gene (5 bases). CDR1 and CDR2 (germline): LGHDT, YNNKEL (reference sequence). With 6 bases removed from V and 5 bases from J, the gap between germline ends came to 20 bases. The CDR3 runs to 15 residues. In DNA, the CDR3 is TGTGCCAGCAGTCAGTGGAGCGTAGGGGCTCACGAGCAGTACTTC. Its protein product is CASSQWSVGAHEQYF.

The chain couples TRBV5-1 to TRBJ2-7; D is undetermined. The V gene's germline CDR1 is SGHRS and CDR2 YFSETQ. V lost 2 bases to trimming and J lost 5 bases, with 8 bases between them. The CDR3 has 12 amino acids. CDR3 residues: CASSFRSDEQYF. The DNA for the CDR3 is TGCGCCAGCAGCTTCCGGAGCGACGAGCAGTACTTC.

CDR3 amino acids: CASSPPGHPTNYGYTF. CDR3 DNA sequence: TGTGCCAGCTCACCACCGGGACACCCAACTAACTATGGCTACACCTTC. The chain recombines TRBV18 with TRBJ1-2; TRBD1 is a possible D gene (6 bases). The CDR3 is 16 amino acids. CDR1 is KGHSH, CDR2 LQKENI, per germline. The V and J ends lost 0 bases and 0 bases respectively, with 11 bases between them.

This clone occurred a few times. V gene TRBV7-9 combines with J gene TRBJ1-4; no clear D. CDR3 length: 13 amino acids. The germline V and J ends were trimmed by 5 bases and 6 bases, with 10 bases remaining between them. The germline V gene has CDR1 SEHNR and CDR2 FQNEAQ (reference sequence). The CDR3 is CASSHPEDEKLFF. The CDR3 DNA is TGTGCCAGCAGCCACCCCGAGGATGAAAAACTGTTTTTT.

This rearrangement joins TRBV24-1 to TRBJ1-5; 7 bases line up with TRBD1. The V gene's germline CDR1 is KGHDR and CDR2 SFDVKD. CDR3 length: 14 amino acids. V lost 2 bases and J lost 7; bases outside the gene matches: 4. CDR3 sequence (DNA): TGTGCCACCAGTGATTCCAGGGGGGAGCAGCCCCAGCATTTT. Encoded protein: CATSDSRGEQPQHF.

V is TRBV4-1 and J is TRBJ2-5; 13 bases align to TRBD2. V shed 3 bases, J shed 4 bases, and the junction held 2 bases outside the gene matches. The CDR3 spans 15 residues. Germline V gives CDR1 MGHRA, CDR2 YSYEKL. The CDR3 nucleotides read TGCGCCAGCAGCCAGCGGACTAGCGGGGGAGAGACCCAGTACTTC. As protein: CASSQRTSGGETQYF.

This rearrangement joins TRBV28 to TRBJ1-2; TRBD1 matches at 7 bases. Germline assignment: CDR1 MDHEN and CDR2 SYDVKM. This CDR3 has 13 residues. V was pared by 5 bases and J by 10 bases, with 10 bases of the junction left unmatched. CDR3 sequence (DNA): TGTGCCAGCAGTCACAGACAGGGTAGTGACTACACCTTC. Translating it yields CASSHRQGSDYTF.

This clone was recorded only once. The V and J genes are TRBV3-1 (or the pseudogene TRBV3-2) and TRBJ2-7, with 11 bases aligning to TRBD1. This CDR3 is built from 15 residues. V lost 3 bases, J lost 3 bases, and 4 bases stayed unmatched. In germline, CDR1 is LGHDT, CDR2 YNNKEL (reference sequence). The CDR3 reads CASSQGGTGGYEQYF. The CDR3 nucleotides are TGTGCCAGCAGCCAGGGGGGGACAGGGGGCTACGAGCAGTACTTC.

This sequence joins TRBV12-3 or TRBV12-4 and TRBJ1-4; D ambiguous. This CDR3 is built from 12 residues. V gave up 3 bases and J gave up 6 bases, with 5 bases separating them. CDR3 nucleotides: TGTGCCAGCAGTTTGGCATATGAAAAACTGTTTTTT. Protein: CASSLAYEKLFF.

The V call is TRBV6-5, the J call TRBJ1-2; 7 bases align to TRBD1. The CDR3 has 14 residues. The germline CDR1 and CDR2 sequences are MNHEY and SVGAGI. J was trimmed by 2 bases and V by 6 bases; bases with no gene match: 6. The CDR3 spells CASRRDSLNYGYTF. DNA of the CDR3: TGTGCCAGCAGACGGGACAGCCTAAACTATGGCTACACCTTC.